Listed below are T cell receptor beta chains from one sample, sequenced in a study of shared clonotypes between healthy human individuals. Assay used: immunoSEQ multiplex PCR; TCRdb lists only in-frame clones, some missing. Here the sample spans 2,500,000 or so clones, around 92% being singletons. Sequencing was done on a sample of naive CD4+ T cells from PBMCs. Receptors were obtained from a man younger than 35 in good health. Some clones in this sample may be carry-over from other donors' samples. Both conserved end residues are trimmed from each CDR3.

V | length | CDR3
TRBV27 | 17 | ASSLRGDRVRIGNEKLF
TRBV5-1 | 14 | ASSLGGRGYTDTQY
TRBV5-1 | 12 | ASSVGVTGNTIY
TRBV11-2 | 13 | ASSLLGRDNSPLH
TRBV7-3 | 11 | ASSLTGSREQY
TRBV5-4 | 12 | ASSWGQPNYGYT
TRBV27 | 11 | ASSGPSFGGYT
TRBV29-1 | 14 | SVNDEGTSGRYEQY
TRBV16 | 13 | ASSQFTGTPGGYT
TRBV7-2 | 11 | ASSLSARGAQY
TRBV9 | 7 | ASSVLWH
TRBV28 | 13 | ASSPTDWGTDTQY
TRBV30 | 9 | AWSRDYEQY
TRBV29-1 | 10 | SVDQGGTEAF
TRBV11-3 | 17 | ASSLAGTSGRRVYNEQF
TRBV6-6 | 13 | ASSYFPGSAYEQY
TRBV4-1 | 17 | ASSQDQTSGRFFPETQY
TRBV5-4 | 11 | ASSLGRTGELF
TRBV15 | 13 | ATSARSTSTDTQY
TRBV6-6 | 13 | ASSYEASRGNTIY
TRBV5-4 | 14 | ASSSKREGSTDTQY
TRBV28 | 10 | ASMEGFTEAF
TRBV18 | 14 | ASSPFGDSLYNEQF
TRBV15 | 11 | ATSRLQNYEQY
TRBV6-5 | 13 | ASGGADGSYNEQF
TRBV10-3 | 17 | AISDTISISSPRSYGYT
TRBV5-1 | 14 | ASSPTGQPSGNTIY
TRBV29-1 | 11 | SVVGGITDTQY
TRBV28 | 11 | ASSQGRSNEQF
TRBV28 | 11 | ASSFMSNQPQH
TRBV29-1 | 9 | SVGQGGEQF
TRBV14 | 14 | ASSQALTATNEKLF
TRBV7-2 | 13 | ASSPDSATNYEQY
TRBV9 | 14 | ASSVAGGANYNEQF
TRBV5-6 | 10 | ASSLTRYEQY
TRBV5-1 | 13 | ASKPVEGPSYEQY
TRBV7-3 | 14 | ASSTGLAGGRETQY
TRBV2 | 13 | ASSRGGALDYGYT
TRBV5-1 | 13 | ASSLDRPLYNEQY
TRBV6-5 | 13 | ASSYAQGVGQPQH
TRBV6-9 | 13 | ASSQGKEAGGELF
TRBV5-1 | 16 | ASSLARNSGNPTGELF
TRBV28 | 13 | ASSSMDGGSGEAF
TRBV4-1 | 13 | ASENRDRGAYEQY
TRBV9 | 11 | ASSVTWFNEQF
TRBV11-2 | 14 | ASSSAGTSGSNTQY